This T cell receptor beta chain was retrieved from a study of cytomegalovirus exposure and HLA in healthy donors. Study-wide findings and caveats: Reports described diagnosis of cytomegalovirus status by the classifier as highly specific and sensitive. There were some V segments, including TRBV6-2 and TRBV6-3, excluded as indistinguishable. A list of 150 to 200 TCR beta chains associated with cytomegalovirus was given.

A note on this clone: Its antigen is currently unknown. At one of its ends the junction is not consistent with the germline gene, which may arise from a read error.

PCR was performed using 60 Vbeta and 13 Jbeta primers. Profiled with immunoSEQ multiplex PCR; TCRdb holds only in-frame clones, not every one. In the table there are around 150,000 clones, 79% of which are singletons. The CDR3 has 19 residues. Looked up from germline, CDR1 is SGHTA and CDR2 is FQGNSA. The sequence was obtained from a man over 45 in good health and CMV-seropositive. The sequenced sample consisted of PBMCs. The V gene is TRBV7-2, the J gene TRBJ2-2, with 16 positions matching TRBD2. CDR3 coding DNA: TGTGCCAGCAGCCCCCCGGGACTAGCGGGAGGGCCGATAGACCGGGGAGCTGTTTTT. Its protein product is CASSPPGLAGGPIDRGAVF.